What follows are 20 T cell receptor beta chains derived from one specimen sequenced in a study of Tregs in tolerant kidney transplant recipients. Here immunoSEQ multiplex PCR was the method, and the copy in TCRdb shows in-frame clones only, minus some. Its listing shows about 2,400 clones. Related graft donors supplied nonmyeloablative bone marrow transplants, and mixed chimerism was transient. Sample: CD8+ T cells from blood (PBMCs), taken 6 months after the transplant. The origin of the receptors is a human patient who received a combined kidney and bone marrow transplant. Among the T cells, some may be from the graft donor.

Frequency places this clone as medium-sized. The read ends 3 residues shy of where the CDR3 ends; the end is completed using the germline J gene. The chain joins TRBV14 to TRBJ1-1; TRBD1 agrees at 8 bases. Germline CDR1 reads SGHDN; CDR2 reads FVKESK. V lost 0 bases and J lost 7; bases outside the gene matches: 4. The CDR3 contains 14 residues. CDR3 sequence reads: CASSQDPGQGEAFF. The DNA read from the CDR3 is TGTGCCAGCAGCCAAGATCCAGGACAGGGTGAA.

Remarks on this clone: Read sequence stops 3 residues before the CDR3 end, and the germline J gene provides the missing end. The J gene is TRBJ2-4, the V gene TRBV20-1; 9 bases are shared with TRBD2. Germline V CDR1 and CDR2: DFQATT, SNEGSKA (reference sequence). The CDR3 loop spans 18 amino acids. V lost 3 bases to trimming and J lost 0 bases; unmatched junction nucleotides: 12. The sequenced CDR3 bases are TGCAGTGCTAGGGCTAGCGGGGACCCGTCCCTAGCCAAAAACATT. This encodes CSARASGDPSLAKNI. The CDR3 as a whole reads CSARASGDPSLAKNIQYF.

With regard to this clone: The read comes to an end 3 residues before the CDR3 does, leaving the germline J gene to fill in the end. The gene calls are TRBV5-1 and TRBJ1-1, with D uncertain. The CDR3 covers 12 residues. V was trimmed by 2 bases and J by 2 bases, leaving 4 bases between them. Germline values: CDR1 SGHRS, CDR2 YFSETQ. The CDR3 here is CASSFPNTEAFF. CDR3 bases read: TGCGCCAGCAGCTTCCCAAACACTGAA.

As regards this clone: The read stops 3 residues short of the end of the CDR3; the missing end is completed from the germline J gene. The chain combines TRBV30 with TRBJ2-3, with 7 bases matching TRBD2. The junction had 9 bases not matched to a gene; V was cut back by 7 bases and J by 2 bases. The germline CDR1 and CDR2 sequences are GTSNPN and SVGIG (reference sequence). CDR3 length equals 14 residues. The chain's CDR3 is CASRGTTLTDTQYF. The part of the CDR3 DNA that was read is TGTGCCTCTCGGGGGACTACTCTCACAGATACG.

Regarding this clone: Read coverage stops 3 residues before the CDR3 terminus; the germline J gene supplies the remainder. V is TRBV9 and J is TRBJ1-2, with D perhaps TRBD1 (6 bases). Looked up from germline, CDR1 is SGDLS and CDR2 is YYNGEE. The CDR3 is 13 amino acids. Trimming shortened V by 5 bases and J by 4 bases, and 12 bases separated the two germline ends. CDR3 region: CASRGDTSYGYTF. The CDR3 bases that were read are TGTGCCAGCAGAGGGGACACCAGCTATGGC. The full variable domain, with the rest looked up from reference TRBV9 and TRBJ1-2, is DSGVTQTPKHLITATGQRVTLRCSPRSGDLSVYWYQQSLDQGLQFLIQYYNGEERAKGNILERFSAQQFPDLHSELNLSSLELGDSALYFCASRGDTSYGYTFGSGTRLTVV.

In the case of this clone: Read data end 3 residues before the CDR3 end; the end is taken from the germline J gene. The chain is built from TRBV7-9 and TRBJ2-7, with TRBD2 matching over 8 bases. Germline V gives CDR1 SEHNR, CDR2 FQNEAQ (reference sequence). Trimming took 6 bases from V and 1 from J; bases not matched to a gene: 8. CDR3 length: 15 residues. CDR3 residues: CASSQGLALSYEQYF. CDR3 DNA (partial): TGTGCCAGCAGTCAAGGACTAGCTCTGTCCTACGAG.

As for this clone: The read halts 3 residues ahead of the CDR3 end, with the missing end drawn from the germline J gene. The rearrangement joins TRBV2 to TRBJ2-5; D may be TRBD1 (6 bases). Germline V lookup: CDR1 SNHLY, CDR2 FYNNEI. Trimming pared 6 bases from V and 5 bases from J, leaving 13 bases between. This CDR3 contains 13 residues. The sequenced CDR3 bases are TGTGCCAGCAGGGGGGCCCAGGAGGAGACC. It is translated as CASRGAQEET. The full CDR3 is CASRGAQEETQYF.

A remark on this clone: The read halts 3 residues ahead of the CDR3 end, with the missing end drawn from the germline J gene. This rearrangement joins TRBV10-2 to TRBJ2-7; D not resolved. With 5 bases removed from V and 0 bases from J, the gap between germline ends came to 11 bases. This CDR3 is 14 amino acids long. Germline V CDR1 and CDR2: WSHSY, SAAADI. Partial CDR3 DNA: TGCGCCAGCAGTATGGCCTCGAGCTCCTACGAG. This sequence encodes CASSMASSSYE. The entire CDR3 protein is CASSMASSSYEQYF.

Here the CDR3 reads CASSPGSDVPQHF. Incomplete CDR3 DNA: TGTGCCAGCAGCCCTGGTAGTGATGTGCCC. The chain is built from TRBV7-2 and TRBJ1-5; the D is unclear. The read terminates 3 residues before the CDR3 end, so the remaining end is supplied by the germline J gene. Trimming removed 5 bases at V and 9 bases at J, with 14 bases between. The germline V gene encodes CDR1 SGHTA and CDR2 FQGNSA. The CDR3 totals 13 residues.

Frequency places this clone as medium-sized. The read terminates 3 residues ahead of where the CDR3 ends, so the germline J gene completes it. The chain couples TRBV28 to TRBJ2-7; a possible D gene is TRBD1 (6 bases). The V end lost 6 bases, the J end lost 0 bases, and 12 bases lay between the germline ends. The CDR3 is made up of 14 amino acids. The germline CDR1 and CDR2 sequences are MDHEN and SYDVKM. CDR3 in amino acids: CASRPGTPSYEQYF. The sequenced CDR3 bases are TGTGCCAGCAGGCCCGGGACACCCTCCTACGAG.

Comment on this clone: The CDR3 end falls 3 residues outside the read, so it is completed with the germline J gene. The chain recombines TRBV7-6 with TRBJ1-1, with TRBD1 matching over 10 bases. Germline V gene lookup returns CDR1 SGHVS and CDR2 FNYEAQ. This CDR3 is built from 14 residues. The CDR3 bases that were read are TGTGCCAGCAGCTTCCGGGACAGGGGCGCGGGC. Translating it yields CASSFRDRGAG. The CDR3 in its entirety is CASSFRDRGAGAFF.

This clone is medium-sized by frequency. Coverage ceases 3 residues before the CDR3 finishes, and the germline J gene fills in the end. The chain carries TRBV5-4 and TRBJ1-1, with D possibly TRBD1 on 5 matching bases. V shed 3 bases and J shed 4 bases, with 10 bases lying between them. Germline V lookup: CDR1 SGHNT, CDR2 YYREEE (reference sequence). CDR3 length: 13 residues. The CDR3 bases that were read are TGTGCCAGCAGCTCCCAGAGGGGCACTGAA. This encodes CASSSQRGTE. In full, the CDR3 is CASSSQRGTEAFF. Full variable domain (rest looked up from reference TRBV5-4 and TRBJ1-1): ETGVTQSPTHLIKTRGQQVTLRCSSQSGHNTVSWYQQALGQGPQFIFQYYREEENGRGNFPPRFSGLQFPNYSSELNVNALELDDSALYLCASSSQRGTEAFFGQGTRLTVV.

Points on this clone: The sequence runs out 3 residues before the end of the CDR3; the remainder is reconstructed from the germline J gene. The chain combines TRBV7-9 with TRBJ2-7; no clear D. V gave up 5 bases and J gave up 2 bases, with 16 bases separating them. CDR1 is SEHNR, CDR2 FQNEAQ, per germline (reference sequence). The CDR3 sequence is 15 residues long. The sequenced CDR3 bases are TGTGCCAGCAGCGCCCTCGAAGGGTTCCCCTACGAG. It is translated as CASSALEGFPYE. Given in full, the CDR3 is CASSALEGFPYEQYF.

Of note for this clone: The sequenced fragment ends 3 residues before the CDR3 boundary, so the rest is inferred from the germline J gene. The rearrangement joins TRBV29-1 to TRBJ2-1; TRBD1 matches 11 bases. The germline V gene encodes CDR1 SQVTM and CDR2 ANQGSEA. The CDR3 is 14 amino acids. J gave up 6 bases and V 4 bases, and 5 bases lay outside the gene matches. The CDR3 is CSVVRDRGVNEQFF. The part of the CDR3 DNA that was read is TGCAGCGTTGTCCGGGACAGGGGGGTCAATGAG.

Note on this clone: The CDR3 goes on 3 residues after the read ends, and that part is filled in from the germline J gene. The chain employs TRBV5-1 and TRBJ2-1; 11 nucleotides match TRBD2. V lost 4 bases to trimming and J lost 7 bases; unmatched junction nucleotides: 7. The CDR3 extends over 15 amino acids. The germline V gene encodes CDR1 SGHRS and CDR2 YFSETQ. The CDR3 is CASSVVAGGSNEQFF. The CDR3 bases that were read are TGCGCCAGCAGCGTCGTAGCGGGAGGGAGTAATGAG.

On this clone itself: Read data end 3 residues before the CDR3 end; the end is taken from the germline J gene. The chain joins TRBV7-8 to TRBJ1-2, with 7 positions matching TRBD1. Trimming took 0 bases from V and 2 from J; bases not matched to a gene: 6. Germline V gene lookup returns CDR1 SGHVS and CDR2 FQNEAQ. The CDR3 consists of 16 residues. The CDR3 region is CASSLAQDRLNYGYTF. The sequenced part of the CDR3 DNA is TGTGCCAGCAGCTTAGCGCAGGACAGGCTCAACTATGGC.

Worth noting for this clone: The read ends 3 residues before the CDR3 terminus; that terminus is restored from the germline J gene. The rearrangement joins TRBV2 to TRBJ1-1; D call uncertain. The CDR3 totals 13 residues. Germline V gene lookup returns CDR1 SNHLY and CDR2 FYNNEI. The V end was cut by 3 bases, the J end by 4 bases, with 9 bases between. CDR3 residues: CASSELAGTEAFF. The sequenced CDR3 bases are TGTGCCAGCAGTGAGTTGGCGGGCACTGAA. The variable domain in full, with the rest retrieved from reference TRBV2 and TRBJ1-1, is EPEVTQTPSHQVTQMGQEVILRCVPISNHLYFYWYRQILGQKVEFLVSFYNNEISEKSEIFDDQFSVERPDGSNFTLKIRSTKLEDSAMYFCASSELAGTEAFFGQGTRLTVV.

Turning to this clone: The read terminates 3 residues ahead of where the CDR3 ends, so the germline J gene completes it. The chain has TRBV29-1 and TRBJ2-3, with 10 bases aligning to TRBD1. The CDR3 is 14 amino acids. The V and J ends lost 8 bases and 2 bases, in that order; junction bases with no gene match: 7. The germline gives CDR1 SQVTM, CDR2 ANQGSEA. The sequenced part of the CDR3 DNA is TGCAGCCATACGACAGGGGGCCTCACAGATACG. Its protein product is CSHTTGGLTDT. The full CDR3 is CSHTTGGLTDTQYF.

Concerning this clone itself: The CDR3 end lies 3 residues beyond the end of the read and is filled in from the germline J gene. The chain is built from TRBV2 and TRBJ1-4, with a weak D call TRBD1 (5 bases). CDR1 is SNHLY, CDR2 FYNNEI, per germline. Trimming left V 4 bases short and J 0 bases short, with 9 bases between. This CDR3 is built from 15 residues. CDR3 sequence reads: CASSGETATNEKLFF. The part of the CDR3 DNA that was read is TGTGCCAGCAGTGGAGAGACAGCAACTAATGAAAAA.

The CDR3 sequence: CATTTGEYNEQFF. The DNA read from the CDR3 is TGTGCCACCACCACAGGGGAATACAATGAG. This chain joins TRBV6-4 and TRBJ2-1, with TRBD1 matching over 7 bases. Read data end 3 residues before the CDR3 end; the end is taken from the germline J gene. Per germline, CDR1 MRHNA and CDR2 SNTAGT. Trimming at V came to 10 bases and at J to 4 bases, leaving 7 bases not matched to a gene. The CDR3 loop spans 13 amino acids.